This T cell receptor (beta chain) was retrieved from a study of graft-versus-host responses after intestinal transplantation. Looking at the study overall: Multivisceral, liver-intestinal, or isolated intestinal transplants were received by the recipients.

Remarks on this clone: As yet, its antigen is unknown.

The table came from immunoSEQ multiplex PCR; TCRdb's copy has only in-frame clones and leaves some out. Here the sample spans over 100,000 clones, more than 85% being singletons. Trimming cost V 0 bases and J 2 bases, with 2 bases left between them. The CDR3 is made up of 12 amino acids. Germline CDR1 and CDR2: SGHRS and YFSETQ. Whole-study findings and limits: GvH clonotypes were identified within recipient marrow, with a subset emerging first in ileum or blood. Early post-transplant HvG declines tracked with peak circulating GvH clone levels.

Sequencing used unstimulated CD4+ T cells sorted from spleen or lymph node cells, obtained before intestinal transplant. The sequence derives from a human donor who received an intestinal transplant. V usage is TRBV5-1 and J usage is TRBJ2-5; D remains unclear. This chain's CDR3 is CASSLEQETQYF. CDR3 DNA sequence: TGCGCCAGCAGCTTGGAGCAAGAGACCCAGTACTTC.